The 31 T cell receptor beta chains below come from one sample, sequenced in a study of beta chain features in type 1 diabetes. Expressed TCRB transcripts were sequenced after all isolated RNA was converted to cDNA. Sequencing used immunoSEQ multiplex PCR; TCRdb keeps in-frame clones, though not all of them. The table records about 400,000 clones, roughly 13% of them present only once. No antigen has been identified for these receptors. Overall study results and limits: All four CD4+ subsets of Type 1 diabetes patients contained TCRB CDR3s that were moderately but significantly shorter.

Specimen: naive CD4+ T cells from blood. All receptors come from a woman younger than 35 with type 1 diabetes.

The rearrangement links TRBV15 to TRBJ1-5; 8 positions agree with TRBD1. With 3 bases clipped from V and 6 bases from J, the junction kept 4 bases outside the gene matches. The CDR3 loop spans 14 amino acids. Germline CDR1 reads LNHNV; CDR2 reads YYDKDF (reference sequence). CDR3 sequence: CATSSRGLVQPQHF. The CDR3 region has the DNA TGTGCCACCAGCAGCAGGGGGCTCGTTCAGCCCCAGCATTTT.

This clone turned up a few times. The rearrangement links TRBV9 to TRBJ2-1; 10 positions agree with TRBD2. The CDR3 contains 16 residues. V was clipped by 5 bases and J by 6 bases; unmatched bases: 11. From germline, CDR1 is SGDLS and CDR2 YYNGEE. The CDR3 loop is CASSPLTSGAFNEQFF. The CDR3 DNA follows: TGTGCCAGCAGTCCTCTAACTAGCGGGGCGTTCAATGAGCAGTTCTTC.

The V gene is TRBV27, the J gene TRBJ2-1, with D possibly TRBD1 on 6 matching bases. The germline V and J ends were trimmed by 7 bases and 8 bases, with 18 bases remaining between them. The germline CDR1 and CDR2 sequences are MNHEY and SMNVEV (reference sequence). The CDR3 is made up of 14 amino acids. The CDR3 region has the DNA TGTGCCAGCAAGCCGGGACACCAGCACGATGAGCAGTTCTTC. The encoded protein is CASKPGHQHDEQFF.

The table lists this clone with a few counts. The chain combines TRBV7-2 with TRBJ1-5; weak D call: TRBD1 (5 bases). Germline V gives CDR1 SGHTA, CDR2 FQGNSA. The CDR3 sequence is 15 residues long. Trimming took 0 bases from V and 4 from J, leaving 10 bases between them. CDR3 DNA: TGTGCCAGCAGCTTAGCCGCAGGGTGGAATCAGCCCCAGCATTTT. Amino acids: CASSLAAGWNQPQHF.

The V call is TRBV19, the J call TRBJ1-5; 7 bases are a match to TRBD1. Trimming removed 10 bases from V and 6 bases from J; junction bases left unmatched: 12. The CDR3 extends over 14 amino acids. Looked up from germline, CDR1 is LNHDA and CDR2 is SQIVND (reference sequence). This CDR3 is CATIPTGRSQPQHF. For the CDR3, the DNA is TGTGCCACCATCCCGACAGGGAGATCTCAGCCCCAGCATTTT.

The rearrangement links TRBV7-9 to TRBJ1-1; D uncertain. The CDR3 loop spans 13 amino acids. V shed 4 bases and J shed 0 bases, with 6 bases lying between them. CDR1 and CDR2 from the germline V gene are SEHNR and FQNEAQ (reference sequence). The CDR3 region is CASSWELNTEAFF. In DNA form, the CDR3 reads TGTGCCAGCAGCTGGGAGTTGAACACTGAAGCTTTCTTT.

This clone has only a few counts. The V and J genes are TRBV9 and TRBJ1-2; 9 nucleotides match TRBD1. V gave up 3 bases and J gave up 3 bases; unmatched junction bases: 3. CDR1 and CDR2 from the germline V gene are SGDLS and YYNGEE. The CDR3 loop spans 14 amino acids. DNA for the CDR3: TGTGCCAGCAGCGGAGGGACAGGGTACTATGGCTACACCTTC. Protein sequence: CASSGGTGYYGYTF.

This clone was found a few times. CDR3 nucleotides: TGCGCCAGCAGCTACAGACAAGAGACCCAGTACTTC. The encoded protein is CASSYRQETQYF. V and J are TRBV5-1 and TRBJ2-5; D is unclear. The CDR3 length is 12 residues. Trimming shortened V by 3 bases and J by 2 bases, and 5 bases separated the two germline ends. Germline CDR1 reads SGHRS; CDR2 reads YFSETQ.

The chain combines TRBV5-6 with TRBJ2-5; 9 bases are shared with TRBD1. The CDR3 spans 16 residues. CDR1 and CDR2 from the germline V gene are SGHDT and YYEEEE. The J segment lost 5 bases and the V segment lost 5 bases, leaving 13 bases of the junction unmatched. CDR3 region: CASRFGGTGKWETQYF. CDR3 nucleotides: TGTGCCAGCAGATTTGGCGGGACAGGGAAGTGGGAGACCCAGTACTTC.

The chain joins TRBV4-1 to TRBJ1-5; D is undetermined. Between the trimmed V and J ends, which lost 1 base and 2 bases, there was a span of 12 bases. Per the germline V gene, CDR1 is MGHRA and CDR2 is YSYEKL. CDR3 length: 16 amino acids. CDR3 nucleotides: TGCGCCAGCAGCCAAGGCGGGTCGACTGGCAATCAGCCCCAGCATTTT. Its translation is CASSQGGSTGNQPQHF.

This clone was counted only a few times. Other DNA sequences from this sample encode an identical CDR3 as well. V is TRBV5-1 and J is TRBJ2-1; D unclear. The CDR3 is made up of 14 amino acids. Trimming removed 0 bases from V and 2 bases from J, with 6 bases in between. Germline V gives CDR1 SGHRS, CDR2 YFSETQ. This CDR3 is CASSLAGTYNEQFF. DNA of the CDR3: TGCGCCAGCAGCTTGGCCGGTACCTACAATGAGCAGTTCTTC.

This clone was counted a few times. This chain links TRBV7-9 with TRBJ1-2; 8 bases align to TRBD1. CDR1 and CDR2 (germline): SEHNR, FQNEAQ (reference sequence). This CDR3 is 14 amino acids long. V shed 5 bases, J shed 4 bases, and the junction held 6 bases outside the gene matches. CDR3 region: CASSTRTGPYGYTF. Here the CDR3 DNA reads TGTGCCAGCAGCACCCGGACAGGGCCCTATGGCTACACCTTC. The full variable domain, its missing parts supplied by reference TRBV7-9 and TRBJ1-2, is DTGVSQNPRHKITKRGQNVTFRCDPISEHNRLYWYRQTLGQGPEFLTYFQNEAQLEKSRLLSDRFSAERPKGSFSTLEIQRTEQGDSAMYLCASSTRTGPYGYTFGSGTRLTVV.

This clone has only a few counts. The chain joins TRBV5-1 to TRBJ2-2; a weak D match, TRBD2 (6 bases). V lost 4 bases to trimming and J lost 6 bases, with 13 bases between them. In germline, CDR1 is SGHRS, CDR2 YFSETQ. The length of the CDR3 is 14 residues. The CDR3 is CASSPGEWSGELFF. The CDR3 nucleotides are TGCGCCAGCAGCCCGGGGGAGTGGTCCGGGGAGCTGTTTTTT.

The rearrangement links TRBV9 to TRBJ2-7; 8 bases line up with TRBD1. This CDR3 comprises 14 residues. V gave up 0 bases and J gave up 6 bases; unmatched junction bases: 5. Germline V lookup: CDR1 SGDLS, CDR2 YYNGEE. This chain's CDR3 is CASSVATQGGEQYF. The CDR3 DNA reads TGTGCCAGCAGCGTAGCTACACAGGGGGGCGAGCAGTACTTC.

The CDR3 region has the DNA TGTGCCAGCAGCTTGTCGGCCGGGTCGAACACCGGGGAGCTGTTTTTT. The encoded protein is CASSLSAGSNTGELFF. The rearrangement joins TRBV5-4 to TRBJ2-2; D remains ambiguous. V was pared by 1 base and J by 0 bases, with 10 bases between. There are 16 residues in the CDR3. CDR1 and CDR2 (germline): SGHNT, YYREEE (reference sequence).

J is TRBJ2-1 and V is TRBV5-4; 7 bases map to TRBD1. The V and J ends lost 0 bases and 5 bases, in that order; junction bases with no gene match: 5. In germline, CDR1 is SGHNT, CDR2 YYREEE (reference sequence). This CDR3 has 15 residues. CDR3 loop: CASSLGGQANNEQFF. CDR3 DNA sequence: TGTGCCAGCAGCTTGGGTGGACAGGCCAACAATGAGCAGTTCTTC.

The CDR3: CASSRTSPDTQYF. In DNA, the CDR3 is TGTGCCAGCAGTCGGACTAGCCCAGATACGCAGTATTTT. J is TRBJ2-3 and V is TRBV9; 8 nucleotides match TRBD2. After removal of 5 bases from V and 4 bases from J, the junction contained 3 bases not matched to a gene. Germline V CDR1 and CDR2: SGDLS, YYNGEE. The CDR3 totals 13 residues.

This clone was observed a few times. The rearrangement links TRBV20-1 to TRBJ1-2; D possibly corresponds to TRBD1 (6 bases). CDR3 size: 11 residues. The V and J ends lost 6 bases and 10 bases respectively, with 15 bases between them. Per germline, CDR1 DFQATT and CDR2 SNEGSKA (reference sequence). In DNA, the CDR3 is TGCAGTGCCCCCGGGACACCCGACTACACCTTC. Protein product: CSAPGTPDYTF.

This clone turned up a few times. The chain uses TRBV11-2 and TRBJ2-7; TRBD2 is a possible D gene (6 bases). Per the germline V gene, CDR1 is SGHAT and CDR2 is FQNNGV. V lost 1 base and J lost 6, with 10 bases in between. The CDR3 is 13 residues long. CDR3 residues: CASSLVRGGEQYF. The CDR3 DNA reads as TGTGCCAGCAGCTTAGTTCGGGGAGGCGAGCAGTACTTC.

V gene TRBV29-1 combines with J gene TRBJ1-2, with 7 bases aligning to TRBD1. This CDR3 has 14 amino acids. Losses at the gene ends were 4 bases for V and 4 bases for J; bases not matched to a gene: 9. Per germline, CDR1 SQVTM and CDR2 ANQGSEA. CDR3 nucleotides: TGCAGCGTTGGGGGCAGGGGGTCGGGCTATGGCTACACCTTC. This encodes CSVGGRGSGYGYTF.

This clone came up a few times. V is TRBV5-6 and J is TRBJ1-2; a possible D gene is TRBD1 (6 bases). There are 15 residues in the CDR3. V was pared by 0 bases and J by 4 bases, with 13 bases between. CDR1 and CDR2 from the germline V gene are SGHDT and YYEEEE. The CDR3 DNA reads TGTGCCAGCAGCTTGGCGACCGGGACAACCTATGGCTACACCTTC. It yields the protein CASSLATGTTYGYTF.

The sample holds a few counts of this clone. The genes are TRBV4-1 and TRBJ2-1; perhaps TRBD2 as D (6 bases). The ends were cut back, 6 bases at V and 3 bases at J, with 12 bases in the middle. Germline V lookup: CDR1 MGHRA, CDR2 YSYEKL. There are 14 residues in the CDR3. This CDR3 reads CASRASSGYNEQFF. The CDR3 DNA is TGCGCCAGCAGGGCCAGTAGCGGCTACAATGAGCAGTTCTTC.

There are a few counts of this clone. The chain employs TRBV12-5 and TRBJ2-5; the D gene is possibly TRBD1 (5 bases). The CDR3 runs 13 residues. The V gene's germline CDR1 is LGHNT and CDR2 FRNRAP. V shed 5 bases and J shed 4 bases, with 11 bases lying between them. The CDR3 sequence: CASGRGRGETQYF. CDR3 coding DNA: TGTGCTAGTGGTAGGGGAAGGGGAGAGACCCAGTACTTC.

In its sample, this clone was seen a few times. V and J are TRBV4-3 and TRBJ1-1; D ambiguous. Trimming took 0 bases from V and 5 from J, leaving 10 bases between them. This CDR3 comprises 14 residues. The germline gives CDR1 LGHNA, CDR2 YSLEER. The CDR3 here is CASSQDQRGTEAFF. CDR3 in DNA: TGCGCCAGCAGCCAAGATCAAAGAGGGACTGAAGCTTTCTTT.

Only one count was recorded for this clone. The V gene is TRBV6-5, the J gene TRBJ2-1; weak D call: TRBD2 (6 bases). This CDR3 is 13 amino acids long. Germline V gene data show CDR1 as MNHEY and CDR2 as SVGAGI. Trimming took 2 bases from V and 10 from J, leaving 12 bases between them. CDR3 sequence reads: CASSYPRAGEQFF. As DNA, the CDR3 is TGTGCCAGCAGTTACCCTCGGGCGGGAGAGCAGTTCTTC.

This clone was observed a few times. This chain links TRBV6-5 with TRBJ2-3; no clear D. Per the germline V gene, CDR1 is MNHEY and CDR2 is SVGAGI. The CDR3 contains 12 residues. Trimming stripped 5 bases from V and 5 bases from J, with 8 bases between. This chain's CDR3 is CASSTTGDTQYF. In DNA form, the CDR3 reads TGTGCCAGCAGTACCACGGGAGATACGCAGTATTTT.

The chain has TRBV9 and TRBJ2-2; 10 bases fit TRBD2. This CDR3 region has 18 residues. The germline gives CDR1 SGDLS, CDR2 YYNGEE. J gave up 3 bases and V 0 bases, and 8 bases lay outside the gene matches. For the CDR3, the DNA is TGTGCCAGCAGCGTAGAGTCGGCTAGCGGGAGATACACCGGGGAGCTGTTTTTT. It encodes CASSVESASGRYTGELFF.

This chain uses TRBV28 with TRBJ2-1, with D possibly matching TRBD2 (7 bases). Germline assignment: CDR1 MDHEN and CDR2 SYDVKM. Trimming removed 5 bases from V and 6 bases from J, with 14 bases in between. CDR3 length: 14 amino acids. This CDR3 is CASSQGGGSNEQFF. DNA of the CDR3: TGTGCCAGCAGTCAAGGGGGAGGGTCCAATGAGCAGTTCTTC.

This clone was counted between two and nine times. The chain recombines TRBV28 with TRBJ2-5; D ambiguous. The CDR3 contains 12 residues. CDR1 MDHEN and CDR2 SYDVKM come from the germline V gene. V lost 4 bases to trimming and J lost 13 bases, with 16 bases between them. This chain's CDR3 is CASSSVAVSLYF. DNA of the CDR3: TGTGCCAGCAGTTCGGTGGCGGTCTCATTGTACTTC.

This clone occurred a few times. The CDR3 region is CAISRTPDGYTF. The CDR3 DNA reads TGTGCCATCAGTAGGACACCCGACGGCTACACCTTC. The rearrangement links TRBV10-3 to TRBJ1-2; D might be TRBD1 (5 bases). The CDR3 covers 12 residues. Germline CDR1 is ENHRY and CDR2 is SYGVKD. Trimming took off 5 bases at V and 8 bases at J, with 12 bases between the two ends.

The sample holds a few counts of this clone. This chain joins TRBV6-5 and TRBJ1-2, with no clear D. V was pared by 4 bases and J by 2 bases, with 11 bases between. Germline assignment: CDR1 MNHEY and CDR2 SVGAGI. The CDR3 spans 14 residues. DNA of the CDR3: TGTGCCAGCAGTTGGCGAGGGAGGAACTATGGCTACACCTTC. It codes for CASSWRGRNYGYTF.